These 7 T cell receptor beta chains share one sample of origin, sequenced in a study of OX40 agonist ivuxolimab in advanced cancers. Libraries were prepared by immunoSEQ multiplex PCR; TCRdb keeps only in-frame clonotypes and omits some of them. The table records over 40,000 clones, around 82% of them present only once. This sample comprised CD4+ or CD8+ T cells sorted from blood, obtained in a trial of the OX40 agonist ivuxolimab. The receptors derive from an adult with an advanced solid tumor such as melanoma, head and neck, liver or kidney cancer.

This clone was seen a few times. J is TRBJ1-5 and V is TRBV7-8; no clear D. V lost 5 bases and J 0 bases, leaving 11 bases between the germline ends. The CDR3 sequence is 15 residues long. Germline loops: CDR1 SGHVS, CDR2 FQNEAQ. The CDR3 spells CASSRTGNSNQPQHF. In DNA form, the CDR3 reads TGTGCCAGCAGCCGGACGGGGAATAGCAATCAGCCCCAGCATTTT.

This clone was observed a few times. The rearrangement links TRBV5-1 to TRBJ2-5; perhaps D is TRBD1 or TRBD2 (5 bases each). This CDR3 has 12 amino acids. Germline CDR1 SGHRS, CDR2 YFSETQ. V was cut by 6 bases and J by 2 bases, with 8 bases left in between. CDR3 DNA: TGCGCCAGCATGGGACGTCAAGAGACCCAGTACTTC. Translation: CASMGRQETQYF.

V and J are TRBV6-1 and TRBJ2-7; 8 nucleotides match TRBD2. This CDR3 has 15 residues. Germline loops: CDR1 MNHNS, CDR2 SASEGT. With 5 bases clipped from V and 7 bases from J, the junction kept 13 bases outside the gene matches. CDR3 coding DNA: TGTGCCAGCAGTCCCCCGGGGGGGGGCGCGAGGGAGCAGTACTTC. This sequence encodes CASSPPGGGAREQYF.

The V gene is TRBV6-1, the J gene TRBJ2-7; D might be TRBD1 (6 bases). The CDR3 has 13 residues. The V and J ends lost 4 bases and 2 bases respectively, with 9 bases between them. The V gene's germline CDR1 is MNHNS and CDR2 SASEGT. The CDR3 region is CASSAGTTYEQYF. CDR3 DNA: TGTGCCAGCAGTGCTGGGACAACCTACGAGCAGTACTTC.

The chain has TRBV4-1 and TRBJ2-3; TRBD2 aligns across 7 bases. V trimming: 4 bases; J trimming: 7 bases; junction bases outside the gene matches: 8. Germline V CDR1 and CDR2: MGHRA, YSYEKL. This CDR3 region has 14 residues. The DNA for the CDR3 is TGCGCCAGCAGCCGGGGCGGGGGAGCGAATACGCAGTATTTT. As protein: CASSRGGGANTQYF.

This clone was seen once. The V and J genes are TRBV9 and TRBJ2-1; 10 positions agree with TRBD2. CDR1 is SGDLS, CDR2 YYNGEE, per germline. This CDR3 is 17 amino acids long. The junction had 10 bases not matched to a gene; V was cut back by 4 bases and J by 3 bases. The CDR3 DNA is TGTGCCAGCAGCCAGAGGAGCGGGGGGGTGCTCTACAATGAGCAGTTCTTC. Its translation: CASSQRSGGVLYNEQFF. Full variable domain (remainder filled in from reference TRBV9 and TRBJ2-1): DSGVTQTPKHLITATGQRVTLRCSPRSGDLSVYWYQQSLDQGLQFLIQYYNGEERAKGNILERFSAQQFPDLHSELNLSSLELGDSALYFCASSQRSGGVLYNEQFFGPGTRLTVL.

The V and J genes are TRBV6-6 and TRBJ1-1, with D unresolved. There are 12 residues in the CDR3. Germline V lookup: CDR1 MNHNY, CDR2 SVGAGI (reference sequence). Trimming removed 5 bases at V and 2 bases at J, with 6 bases between. CDR3 sequence reads: CASSHLNTEAFF. CDR3 sequence (DNA): TGTGCCAGCAGTCACTTAAACACTGAAGCTTTCTTT.